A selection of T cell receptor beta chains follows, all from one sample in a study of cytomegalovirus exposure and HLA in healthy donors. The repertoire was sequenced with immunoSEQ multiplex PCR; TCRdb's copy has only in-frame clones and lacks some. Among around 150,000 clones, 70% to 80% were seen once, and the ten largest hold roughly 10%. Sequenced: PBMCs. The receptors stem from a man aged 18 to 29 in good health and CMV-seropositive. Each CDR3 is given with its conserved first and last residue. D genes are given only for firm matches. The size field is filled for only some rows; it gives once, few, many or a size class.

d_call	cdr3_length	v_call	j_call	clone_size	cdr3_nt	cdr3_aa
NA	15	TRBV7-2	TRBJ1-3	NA	TGTGCCAGCAGCCATGGGCCAGGGGAAAGAAACACCATATATTTT	CASSHGPGERNTIYF
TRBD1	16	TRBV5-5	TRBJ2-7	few	TGTGCCAGCAGCTTAGACCCGGGACAGGGGAACTACGAGCAGTACTTC	CASSLDPGQGNYEQYF
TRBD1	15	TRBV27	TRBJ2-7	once	TGTGCCAGCAGAATAACCCCGGGACAGACCTACGAGCAGTACTTC	CASRITPGQTYEQYF
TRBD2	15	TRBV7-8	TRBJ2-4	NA	TGTGCCAGCAGCCCCAATAGCGGGAGTAAAAACATTCAGTACTTC	CASSPNSGSKNIQYF
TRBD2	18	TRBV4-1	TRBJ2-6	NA	TGCGCCAGCAGCCAAGATCGGCGGGGGGATAGGGGGGCCAACGTCCTGACTTTC	CASSQDRRGDRGANVLTF
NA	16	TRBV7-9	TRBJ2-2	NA	TGTGCCAGCAGCTTAGTAGGTGACACGAACACCGGGGAGCTGTTTTTT	CASSLVGDTNTGELFF
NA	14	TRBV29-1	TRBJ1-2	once	TGCAGCGTGTCAATCACAGGAGCTAACTATGGCTACACCTTC	CSVSITGANYGYTF
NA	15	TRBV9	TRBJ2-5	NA	TGTGCCAGCAGCGTAGCAGGGGGGCTTCAAGAGACCCAGTACTTC	CASSVAGGLQETQYF
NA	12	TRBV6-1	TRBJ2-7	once	TGTGCCAGCAGGAAGGAGGGCTACGAGCAGTACTTC	CASRKEGYEQYF
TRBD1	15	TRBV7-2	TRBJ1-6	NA	TGTGCCAGCAGCACGCCGGGACAGGTTAATTCACCCCTCCACTTT	CASSTPGQVNSPLHF
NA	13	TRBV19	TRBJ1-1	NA	TGTGCCAGTAGGACGGGCGGGAGCACTGAAGCTTTCTTT	CASRTGGSTEAFF
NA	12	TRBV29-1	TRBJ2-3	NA	TGCAGCGTAAGAGGGTTTTCAGATACGCAGTATTTT	CSVRGFSDTQYF
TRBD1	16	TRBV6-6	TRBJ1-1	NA	TGTGCCAGCAGGGGACAGGGGTTGGCTATGAACACTGAAGCTTTCTTT	CASRGQGLAMNTEAFF
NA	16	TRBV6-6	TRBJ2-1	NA	TGTGCCAGCAGTTACGGTCTAGGTGGCTCCTACAATGAGCAGTTCTTC	CASSYGLGGSYNEQFF
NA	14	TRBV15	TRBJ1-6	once	TGTGCCACCGGCGGCGGGGAAGAGGGATCACCCCTCCACTTT	CATGGGEEGSPLHF
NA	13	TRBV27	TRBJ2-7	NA	TGTGCCAGCAGTTTAACTGCTTACCACGAGCAGTACTTC	CASSLTAYHEQYF
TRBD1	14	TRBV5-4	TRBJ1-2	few	TGTGCCAGCAGCTTGGAAGGGGGCGACTATGGCTACACCTTC	CASSLEGGDYGYTF
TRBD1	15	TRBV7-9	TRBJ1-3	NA	TGTGCCAGCAGTCTAACAGGGGGCAATGGAAACACCATATATTTT	CASSLTGGNGNTIYF
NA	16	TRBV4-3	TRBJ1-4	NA	TGCGCCAGCAGCCAGATATGGGAGGGAGCTAATGAAAAACTGTTTTTT	CASSQIWEGANEKLFF
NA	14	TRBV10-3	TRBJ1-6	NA	TGTGCCATCAGCCAGGGACAAGATAATTCACCCCTCCACTTT	CAISQGQDNSPLHF